A selection of T cell receptor beta chains follows, all from one sample in a study of tumor-infiltrating lymphocytes in primary liver carcinoma. TCRdb reprocessed the multiplex PCR reads with MiXCR, giving one entry per CDR3 protein. Of 95,000 to 150,000 distinct CDR3 sequences listed, less than 80% are singletons. Sequenced input: liver tumor tissue from sampling region 1. These receptors originate from a woman in her sixties or seventies with primary liver carcinoma and hepatitis B virus infection. CDR3s include the opening cysteine and the closing phenylalanine or tryptophan. The D gene is left open where the match is weak. Some rows have no size entry. The others give once, few or many, or a class for an expanded clone.

v_gene: TRBV6-2/TRBV6-3; len: 14; abundance: few; d_gene: .; j_gene: TRBJ2-2; CDR3aa: CASSYLTDTGELFF; CDR3nt: TGTGCCAGCAGTTACCTTACCGACACCGGGGAGCTGTTTTTT
v_gene: TRBV11-2; len: 14; abundance: many; d_gene: .; j_gene: TRBJ2-7; CDR3aa: CASSSDRSSYEQYF; CDR3nt: TGTGCCAGCAGCTCCGACAGGAGCTCCTACGAGCAGTACTTC
v_gene: TRBV5-4; len: 13; abundance: .; d_gene: .; j_gene: TRBJ1-1; CDR3aa: CANTQGRNTEAFF; CDR3nt: TGTGCCAACACCCAGGGTCGAAACACTGAAGCTTTCTTT
v_gene: TRBV6-1; len: 16; abundance: .; d_gene: TRBD2; j_gene: TRBJ2-1; CDR3aa: CASYPGLAGMNNEQFF; CDR3nt: TGTGCCAGCTATCCAGGACTAGCGGGAATGAACAATGAGCAGTTCTTC
v_gene: TRBV11-2; len: 14; abundance: .; d_gene: .; j_gene: TRBJ2-7; CDR3aa: CVRSRDRTSDEQYF; CDR3nt: TGTGTCAGGAGCCGCGACAGGACCTCGGACGAGCAGTACTTC
v_gene: TRBV6-5; len: 14; abundance: many; d_gene: .; j_gene: TRBJ1-1; CDR3aa: CASSYGRTNTEAFF; CDR3nt: TGTGCCAGCAGTTACGGACGAACGAACACTGAAGCTTTCTTT
v_gene: TRBV11-2; len: 20; abundance: .; d_gene: TRBD2; j_gene: TRBJ2-7; CDR3aa: CASRAISLLAGGQIPYEQYF; CDR3nt: TGTGCCAGCAGAGCCATTTCCCTGCTAGCGGGAGGGCAGATACCATACGAGCAGTACTTC
v_gene: TRBV5-6; len: 14; abundance: .; d_gene: .; j_gene: TRBJ1-2; CDR3aa: CDSSAIPGAGGYTF; CDR3nt: TGTGACAGCAGCGCCATTCCCGGGGCCGGAGGCTACACCTTC
v_gene: TRBV29-1; len: 13; abundance: many; d_gene: .; j_gene: TRBJ1-2; CDR3aa: CSVASDTIYGYTF; CDR3nt: TGCAGCGTTGCTTCGGACACGATCTATGGCTACACCTTC
v_gene: TRBV11-2; len: 16; abundance: once; d_gene: .; j_gene: TRBJ2-1; CDR3aa: CASSLFSGPGYNEQFF; CDR3nt: TGTGCCAGCAGCTTATTTTCGGGACCGGGGTACAATGAGCAGTTCTTC
v_gene: TRBV6-1; len: 13; abundance: .; d_gene: .; j_gene: TRBJ2-3; CDR3aa: CASTVAETDMQYF; CDR3nt: TGTGCCAGCACGGTGGCCGAGACAGATATGCAGTATTTT
v_gene: TRBV11-2; len: 15; abundance: .; d_gene: .; j_gene: TRBJ2-1; CDR3aa: CASIVGKTAYNEQFF; CDR3nt: TGTGCCAGCATCGTAGGCAAGACAGCCTACAATGAGCAATTCTTC
v_gene: TRBV11-1; len: 14; abundance: once; d_gene: TRBD2; j_gene: TRBJ2-3; CDR3aa: CASSLGQRAGESHF; CDR3nt: TGTGCCAGCAGCTTAGGCCAGCGTGCGGGAGAGTCTCACTTT
v_gene: TRBV29-1; len: 15; abundance: many; d_gene: .; j_gene: TRBJ2-3; CDR3aa: CSVGRQGLGTDTQYF; CDR3nt: TGCAGCGTTGGCAGGCAGGGGTTGGGCACAGATACGCAGTATTTT
v_gene: TRBV12-3/TRBV12-4; len: 11; abundance: many; d_gene: .; j_gene: TRBJ2-7; CDR3aa: CASSSEYEQYF; CDR3nt: TGTGCCAGCAGTTCAGAATACGAGCAGTACTTC
v_gene: TRBV11-2; len: 15; abundance: .; d_gene: .; j_gene: TRBJ2-6; CDR3aa: CVSSLQASGANVLTF; CDR3nt: TGTGTCAGTAGTCTACAGGCCTCTGGGGCCAACGTCCTGACTTTC
v_gene: TRBV7-9; len: 15; abundance: .; d_gene: TRBD2; j_gene: TRBJ2-7; CDR3aa: CANSLAGGRSYEQYF; CDR3nt: TGTGCCAACAGCTTGGCGGGAGGGCGTTCCTACGAGCAGTACTTC
v_gene: TRBV29-1; len: 12; abundance: .; d_gene: .; j_gene: TRBJ2-7; CDR3aa: CSALYRTYEQYF; CDR3nt: TGCAGCGCCTTGTATCGCACCTACGAGCAGTACTTC
v_gene: TRBV29-1; len: 14; abundance: .; d_gene: .; j_gene: TRBJ2-3; CDR3aa: CSVGQAERSDTQYF; CDR3nt: TGCAGCGTTGGGCAAGCGGAGCGCTCAGATACGCAGTATTTT
v_gene: TRBV29-1; len: 17; abundance: many; d_gene: .; j_gene: TRBJ2-4; CDR3aa: CSVEGELGKGAKNIQYF; CDR3nt: TGCAGCGTTGAAGGGGAGTTAGGGAAAGGAGCCAAAAACATTCAGTACTTC
v_gene: TRBV6-6; len: 17; abundance: .; d_gene: .; j_gene: TRBJ1-2; CDR3aa: CTSSYLGTGAANYGYTF; CDR3nt: TGTACCAGCAGTTACCTTGGTACAGGCGCAGCCAACTATGGCTACACCTTC
v_gene: TRBV6-6; len: 14; abundance: .; d_gene: .; j_gene: TRBJ1-4; CDR3aa: CVSSYGAAGEKLFF; CDR3nt: TGTGTCAGCAGTTACGGGGCGGCGGGTGAAAAACTCTTTTTT
v_gene: TRBV7-2; len: 11; abundance: .; d_gene: .; j_gene: TRBJ2-5; CDR3aa: CASSLLQTQYF; CDR3nt: TGTGCCAGCAGCTTATTACAGACCCAGTACTTC
v_gene: TRBV11-2; len: 20; abundance: .; d_gene: TRBD2; j_gene: TRBJ2-7; CDR3aa: CASGAISRLAGGQIPYEQYF; CDR3nt: TGTGCCAGCGGCGCCATTTCCCGACTAGCGGGAGGGCAGATACCATACGAGCAGTACTTC
v_gene: TRBV11-2; len: 14; abundance: .; d_gene: .; j_gene: TRBJ2-3; CDR3aa: CASILERGTDTQYF; CDR3nt: TGTGCCAGCATCTTGGAGAGGGGTACAGATACGCAGTATTTT
v_gene: TRBV6-5; len: 15; abundance: .; d_gene: TRBD1; j_gene: TRBJ1-1; CDR3aa: CASSAVPRGNAEAFF; CDR3nt: TGTGCCAGCAGCGCCGTGCCCAGGGGGAACGCTGAAGCTTTCTTT
v_gene: TRBV11-3; len: 16; abundance: .; d_gene: .; j_gene: TRBJ2-1; CDR3aa: CASSPGATSVRNEQFF; CDR3nt: TGTGCCAGCAGCCCGGGGGCCACTAGCGTTCGCAATGAGCAGTTCTTC
v_gene: TRBV28; len: 14; abundance: .; d_gene: .; j_gene: TRBJ1-6; CDR3aa: CASNPAAGGSPLHF; CDR3nt: TGTGCCAGCAATCCAGCTGCTGGGGGCTCACCCCTCCACTTT
v_gene: TRBV6-5; len: 14; abundance: .; d_gene: TRBD2; j_gene: TRBJ2-7; CDR3aa: CASQFGRAGYEQCF; CDR3nt: TGTGCCAGCCAGTTCGGGAGGGCCGGTTACGAGCAGTGCTTC
v_gene: TRBV11-2; len: 15; abundance: .; d_gene: TRBD1; j_gene: TRBJ2-7; CDR3aa: CASSDHDRDDYEECF; CDR3nt: TGTGCCAGCAGCGACCACGACAGGGACGACTACGAGGAGTGCTTC
v_gene: TRBV11-3; len: 20; abundance: .; d_gene: TRBD2; j_gene: TRBJ2-7; CDR3aa: CASSLSPNGRTIPGVYEQYF; CDR3nt: TGTGCCAGCAGCTTAAGTCCTAACGGGAGGACAATCCCTGGCGTCTACGAACAGTACTTC
v_gene: TRBV5-6; len: 15; abundance: many; d_gene: TRBD2; j_gene: TRBJ2-1; CDR3aa: CASSLGRLAGNEQFF; CDR3nt: TGTGCCAGCAGCTTGGGCCGACTAGCGGGCAATGAGCAGTTCTTC
v_gene: TRBV11-2; len: 14; abundance: many; d_gene: .; j_gene: TRBJ2-7; CDR3aa: CASSPPARRYEQYF; CDR3nt: TGTGCCAGCAGCCCCCCAGCGCGGCGGTACGAGCAGTACTTC
v_gene: TRBV29-1; len: 13; abundance: few; d_gene: .; j_gene: TRBJ1-2; CDR3aa: CNVEDTDGYGYTF; CDR3nt: TGCAACGTTGAAGACACTGATGGCTATGGTTACACCTTC
v_gene: TRBV7-9; len: 17; abundance: few; d_gene: TRBD2; j_gene: TRBJ2-3; CDR3aa: CASSLGVLAGGTDTQYF; CDR3nt: TGTGCCAGCAGCTTAGGAGTTTTAGCGGGAGGTACAGATACGCAGTATTTT
v_gene: TRBV7-9; len: 17; abundance: .; d_gene: TRBD2; j_gene: TRBJ2-7; CDR3aa: CASSTPPTSGSMDEQYF; CDR3nt: TGTGCCAGCAGTACCCCGCCGACTAGCGGGAGCATGGACGAGCAGTACTTC
v_gene: TRBV7-9; len: 16; abundance: .; d_gene: .; j_gene: TRBJ2-5; CDR3aa: CASSVAVPQNGETQYF; CDR3nt: TGTGCCAGCAGCGTAGCGGTACCTCAAAATGGGGAGACCCAGTACTTC
v_gene: TRBV6-1; len: 16; abundance: once; d_gene: .; j_gene: TRBJ2-3; CDR3aa: CVSSRGDRGETDTQYF; CDR3nt: TGTGTCAGCAGTCGGGGGGACAGAGGGGAAACAGATACGCAGTATTTT
v_gene: TRBV5-5; len: 15; abundance: .; d_gene: .; j_gene: TRBJ2-1; CDR3aa: CASSPSWSWVNEQFF; CDR3nt: TGTGCCAGCAGCCCGAGCTGGAGTTGGGTCAATGAACAGTTCTTC
v_gene: TRBV11-2; len: 13; abundance: .; d_gene: .; j_gene: TRBJ2-1; CDR3aa: CASSLESVSGQFF; CDR3nt: TGTGCCAGCAGCTTAGAGTCAGTGAGTGGGCAGTTCTTC
v_gene: TRBV5-6; len: 15; abundance: many; d_gene: TRBD2; j_gene: TRBJ2-3; CDR3aa: CASSRTGTSQTQQYF; CDR3nt: TGTGCCAGCAGTCGAACCGGGACTAGCCAGACACAGCAGTATTTT
v_gene: TRBV5-1; len: 14; abundance: few; d_gene: TRBD2; j_gene: TRBJ2-7; CDR3aa: CASSTGTTVMGQYF; CDR3nt: TGCGCCAGCAGCACCGGGACTACCGTAATGGGGCAGTACTTC
v_gene: TRBV4-1; len: 15; abundance: many; d_gene: .; j_gene: TRBJ2-3; CDR3aa: CASSQTGPRTDTQYF; CDR3nt: TGCGCCAGCAGCCAGACCGGGCCCCGCACAGATACGCAGTATTTT
v_gene: TRBV11-2; len: 13; abundance: .; d_gene: TRBD2; j_gene: TRBJ2-1; CDR3aa: CASSWTSGAERFF; CDR3nt: TGCGCCAGCAGCTGGACTAGCGGTGCTGAGCGGTTCTTC
v_gene: TRBV28; len: 12; abundance: .; d_gene: .; j_gene: TRBJ2-5; CDR3aa: CAASLAEGTQYF; CDR3nt: TGTGCCGCCAGTTTGGCTGAAGGGACCCAGTACTTC
v_gene: TRBV7-9; len: 15; abundance: .; d_gene: TRBD2; j_gene: TRBJ2-7; CDR3aa: CASSSPGLATYEQYF; CDR3nt: TGTGCCAGCAGCTCCCCAGGACTAGCGACCTACGAGCAGTACTTC
v_gene: TRBV12-5; len: 13; abundance: .; d_gene: .; j_gene: TRBJ2-1; CDR3aa: CASGRGTYNKQFF; CDR3nt: TGTGCTAGTGGCCGAGGGACTTACAATAAGCAGTTCTTC
v_gene: TRBV28; len: 13; abundance: .; d_gene: .; j_gene: TRBJ2-7; CDR3aa: CAGSFRSRGQTYF; CDR3nt: TGTGCCGGCAGTTTCCGCTCCAGAGGGCAGACGTACTTC
v_gene: TRBV11-2; len: 13; abundance: .; d_gene: TRBD1; j_gene: TRBJ1-2; CDR3aa: CASSLPGGYGYTF; CDR3nt: TGTGCCAGCAGCTTACCAGGGGGGTACGGCTACACCTTC
v_gene: TRBV12-3/TRBV12-4; len: 15; abundance: many; d_gene: .; j_gene: TRBJ2-3; CDR3aa: CASSPRATLVDTQYF; CDR3nt: TGTGCCAGCAGTCCCCGCGCGACCCTCGTAGATACGCAGTATTTT
v_gene: TRBV11-3; len: 14; abundance: .; d_gene: .; j_gene: TRBJ2-1; CDR3aa: CASSLGTRKLEQFF; CDR3nt: TGTGCCAGCAGCTTAGGAACTAGGAAGCTTGAGCAGTTCTTC
v_gene: TRBV5-1; len: 16; abundance: few; d_gene: .; j_gene: TRBJ2-3; CDR3aa: CASSSGLPTSTDTQYF; CDR3nt: TGCGCCAGCAGCTCGGGACTCCCAACTAGCACAGATACGCAGTATTTT
v_gene: TRBV6-5; len: 12; abundance: many; d_gene: .; j_gene: TRBJ2-1; CDR3aa: CASRNYYSEQFF; CDR3nt: TGTGCCAGCAGAAACTATTACAGTGAGCAGTTCTTC
v_gene: TRBV12-3/TRBV12-4; len: 14; abundance: many; d_gene: .; j_gene: TRBJ1-5; CDR3aa: CASRPPGTDQPQHF; CDR3nt: TGTGCCAGCAGGCCACCAGGGACGGATCAGCCCCAGCATTTT
v_gene: TRBV5-1; len: 15; abundance: .; d_gene: .; j_gene: TRBJ2-1; CDR3aa: CASSLGRVSYNGQFF; CDR3nt: TGCGCCAGCAGCTTAGGGCGTGTATCGTACAATGGGCAGTTCTTC